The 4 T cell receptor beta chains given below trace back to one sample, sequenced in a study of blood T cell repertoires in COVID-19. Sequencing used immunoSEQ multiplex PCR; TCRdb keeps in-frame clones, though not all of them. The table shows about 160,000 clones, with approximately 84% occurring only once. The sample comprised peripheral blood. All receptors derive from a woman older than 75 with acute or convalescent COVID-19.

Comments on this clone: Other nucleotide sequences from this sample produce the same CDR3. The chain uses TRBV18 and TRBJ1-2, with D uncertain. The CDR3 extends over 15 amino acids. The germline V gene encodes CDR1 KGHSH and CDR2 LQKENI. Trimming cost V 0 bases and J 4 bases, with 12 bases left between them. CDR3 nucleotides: TGTGCCAGCTCACCACCAAGCGGTTTTGGCTATGGCTACACCTTC. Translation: CASSPPSGFGYGYTF.

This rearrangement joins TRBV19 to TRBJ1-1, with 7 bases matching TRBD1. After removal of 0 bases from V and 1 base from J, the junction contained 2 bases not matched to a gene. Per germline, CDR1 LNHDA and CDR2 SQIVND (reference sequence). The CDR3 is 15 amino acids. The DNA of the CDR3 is TGTGCCAGTAGTATAGAAGCAGGGGGGAACACTGAAGCTTTCTTT. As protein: CASSIEAGGNTEAFF.

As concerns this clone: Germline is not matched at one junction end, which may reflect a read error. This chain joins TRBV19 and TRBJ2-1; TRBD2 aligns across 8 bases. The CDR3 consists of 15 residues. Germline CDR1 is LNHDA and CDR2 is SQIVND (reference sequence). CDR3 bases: TGCGCCAGTAGTATATCCGGGAGGGGTTACAATGAGCAGTTCTTC. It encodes CASSISGRGYNEQFF.

CDR3 coding DNA: TGCGCCAGCAGCTTACACTACTCTACCGGAAACACCATATATTTT. This sequence encodes CASSLHYSTGNTIYF. The chain has TRBV5-1 and TRBJ1-3; D unclear. The CDR3 consists of 15 residues. Deletions cut 2 bases from V and 4 bases from J, with 13 bases between. Germline V lookup: CDR1 SGHRS, CDR2 YFSETQ. Full variable domain (outside the CDR3, taken from reference TRBV5-1 and TRBJ1-3): KAGVTQTPRYLIKTRGQQVTLSCSPISGHRSVSWYQQTPGQGLQFLFEYFSETQRNKGNFPGRFSGRQFSNSRSEMNVSTLELGDSALYLCASSLHYSTGNTIYFGEGSWLTVV.